This T cell receptor (beta chain) derives from a study of blood T cell repertoires in COVID-19 (dated by TCRdb to about 2020). Background for the entire study: Samples from collaborators originated in the United States, Italy and Spain and spanned both the acute and convalescent phases of COVID-19. The repertoires were released in a freely available public database meant as a resource for research on the immune response to SARS-CoV-2. The material from the prospective study consisted of cDNA or gDNA derived from T cells, B-cell-depleted T cells, or PBMCs. Nearly every sample came with metadata listing a de-identified subject ID, COVID-19 status, age in years and sex. The dataset comprised deeply sampled blood TCRbeta repertoires from subjects exposed to, actively infected with, or recovered from COVID-19. Where available, HLA class I and class II types were taken from metadata supplied by the sample provider and were not determined by assay-based typing. The samples were drawn from the first 160 participants of the ongoing ImmuneRACE study and from some 1,300 subjects provided by 6 global collaborators. General findings and caveats noted by the study authors: How much clinical and demographic metadata was included differed by source and by participant, and the metadata was provided uncurated.

Collaborating institutions collected whole blood in K2EDTA tubes following their own protocols. For TCRbeta analysis, collaborators shipped samples in one of three forms: frozen whole blood, isolated PBMCs, or DNA extracted from either of those sample types. About this clone: There is no known antigen for this receptor. Per-nucleotide qualities are absent, and no much larger clonotype sits a single base away.

TCRbeta CDR3 regions were amplified from genomic DNA using the immunoSEQ Assay, a bias-controlled multiplex PCR. Regarding the original processing steps: The number of nucleated cells in each sample was estimated from the amplification of reference gene primers within the assay. Sequence reads were collapsed and filtered to measure the absolute abundance of every unique TCRbeta CDR3 rearrangement. For each sample, productive Simpson clonality was calculated as the square root of Simpson's diversity index over productive rearrangements. Entries here come from immuneACCESS through TCRdb and include only in-frame sequences with V and J called. Some clones fail to appear in such tables; in the studies checked, an unresolved V gene covers under half of the shortfall, and the cause of the remainder is unknown. V and J calls and clone size follow that table, whereas D and trimming were derived from the DNA. In this sample the table shows about 210,000 clones, roughly 94% of which occur a single time. Approximately 1.2% of the sample is in the top ten clones.

The CDR3 runs 15 residues from the cysteine to the phenylalanine. The only DNA kept is the CDR3, 45 bases in frame from the first base. V is reduced by 0 bases and J by 7 bases, leaving a spacing of 14 bases between them. CDR1 and CDR2 are read off the germline V gene as SGHRS and YFSETQ. The sample comprised peripheral blood. The clonotype was recovered from a man between 25 and 39 years old with acute or convalescent COVID-19. The sequence links TRBV5-1 to TRBJ1-5, with TRBD1 as a weak D call on 6 bases. The bases are TGCGCCAGCAGCTTGGAATGGGGGCGAGGACAGCCCCAGCATTTT. Translated, this gives CASSLEWGRGQPQHF.